This TCR beta chain derives from a study of T cells in localized non-small cell lung cancer. Some clones are missing from TCRdb's copy, which holds only in-frame ones; the method was immunoSEQ multiplex PCR. Of approximately 45,000 clones detected, about four fifths appear once; the ten largest clones hold 15% to 20%. For this clone: Its antigen remains unidentified.

This CDR3 comprises 17 residues. V was pared by 4 bases and J by 3 bases, with 11 bases of the junction left unmatched. Germline V CDR1 and CDR2: SGHRS, YFSETQ. The study, taken as a whole, reports: Adjacent lung exhibited a median of around 60 among the 100 most abundant tumor clones.

The TCR sequence derives from a man aged 40 to 70 with stage III lung adenocarcinoma. The input for sequencing was peripheral blood mononuclear cells, taken before any cancer treatment. The chain couples TRBV5-1 to TRBJ2-1; 9 bases map to TRBD1. CDR3 sequence: CASSPWLGTGLYNEQFF. The DNA for the CDR3 is TGCGCCAGCAGCCCTTGGTTGGGGACAGGGCTCTACAATGAGCAGTTCTTC. Full variable domain (rest looked up from reference TRBV5-1 and TRBJ2-1): KAGVTQTPRYLIKTRGQQVTLSCSPISGHRSVSWYQQTPGQGLQFLFEYFSETQRNKGNFPGRFSGRQFSNSRSEMNVSTLELGDSALYLCASSPWLGTGLYNEQFFGPGTRLTVL.